The 8 T cell receptor beta chains given below trace back to one sample, sequenced in a study of blood T cell repertoires in COVID-19. The repertoire was sequenced with immunoSEQ multiplex PCR; TCRdb's copy has only in-frame clones and lacks some. The data hold 350,000 to 400,000 clones, with 91% observed a single time. The source material was PBMCs or T cells enriched from blood (not recorded which). The receptor set was obtained from a woman aged 40 to 50 who had been exposed to COVID-19.

The chain employs TRBV6-5 and TRBJ2-2; 10 positions match TRBD2. This CDR3 has 15 residues. The germline V gene has CDR1 MNHEY and CDR2 SVGAGI. V gave up 6 bases and J gave up 6 bases; unmatched junction bases: 7. CDR3 region: CASSNKREGPGELFF. The CDR3 DNA follows: TGTGCCAGCAGCAACAAGCGGGAGGGCCCCGGGGAGCTGTTTTTT.

V gene TRBV2 combines with J gene TRBJ1-1; D perhaps matches TRBD1 (5 bases). Trimming shortened V by 1 base and J by 14 bases, and 14 bases separated the two germline ends. This CDR3 region has 12 residues. Germline CDR1 and CDR2: SNHLY and FYNNEI. Here the CDR3 reads CASSEDPDTLFF. The CDR3 DNA sequence: TGTGCCAGCAGTGAAGATCCGGACACTTTATTCTTT.

The rearrangement links TRBV6-5 to TRBJ2-2, with 8 bases fitting TRBD1. The CDR3 has 14 amino acids. Germline loops: CDR1 MNHEY, CDR2 SVGAGI. The trim removed 10 bases at V and 6 bases at J, leaving 10 bases unmatched. The DNA for the CDR3 is TGTGCCACCGAGAAAAACAGGGGGGCCGGGGAGCTGTTTTTT. Translation: CATEKNRGAGELFF.

A single count supports this clone. The chain combines TRBV5-6 with TRBJ2-7, with 7 bases that match TRBD2. From germline, CDR1 is SGHDT and CDR2 YYEEEE. This CDR3 region has 16 residues. V lost 0 bases, J lost 0 bases, and 6 bases stayed unmatched. The CDR3 DNA sequence: TGTGCCAGCAGCTTGGGGTTCAGCGGGGTCTCCTACGAGCAGTACTTC. Residues: CASSLGFSGVSYEQYF. Complete variable domain (other parts from reference TRBV5-6 and TRBJ2-7): DAGVTQSPTHLIKTRGQQVTLRCSPKSGHDTVSWYQQALGQGPQFIFQYYEEEERQRGNFPDRFSGHQFPNYSSELNVNALLLGDSALYLCASSLGFSGVSYEQYFGPGTRLTVT.

This chain uses TRBV5-6 with TRBJ1-1; possible D gene TRBD1, 5 bases. CDR1 and CDR2 from the germline V gene are SGHDT and YYEEEE. The CDR3 extends over 11 amino acids. V was pared by 5 bases and J by 7 bases, with 9 bases between. The CDR3 here is CASRGLGEAFF. CDR3 bases: TGTGCCAGCAGGGGGCTGGGTGAAGCTTTCTTT.

The rearrangement joins TRBV6-2 or TRBV6-3 to TRBJ2-7; D uncertain. V lost 6 bases, J lost 6 bases, and 15 bases lay in between. The CDR3 extends over 13 amino acids. Germline loops: CDR1 MNHEY, CDR2 SVGEGT. The CDR3 sequence is CASSFLTEFEQYF. In DNA, the CDR3 is TGTGCCAGCAGCTTCCTAACTGAGTTCGAGCAGTACTTC.

CDR3 bases: TGCGCCAGCTCCCAGGACACAACTAATGAAAAACTGTTTTTT. Protein product: CASSQDTTNEKLFF. The rearrangement joins TRBV5-1 to TRBJ1-4; TRBD1 might be the D (5 bases). V was pared by 7 bases and J by 0 bases, with 10 bases between. Germline values: CDR1 SGHRS, CDR2 YFSETQ. The CDR3 loop spans 14 amino acids.

The chain links TRBV19 to TRBJ1-1; 7 nucleotides align to TRBD1. Germline V CDR1 and CDR2: LNHDA, SQIVND (reference sequence). V shed 5 bases, J shed 2 bases, and the junction held 5 bases outside the gene matches. The CDR3 runs 14 residues. CDR3 nucleotides: TGTGCCAGTAGTGAGGGACAGTCAAACACTGAAGCTTTCTTT. It specifies CASSEGQSNTEAFF.